Listed below are T cell receptor beta chains from one sample, sequenced in a study of beta chain features in type 1 diabetes. Using immunoSEQ multiplex PCR, the repertoire was profiled, and TCRdb retains in-frame clones only, with some absent. The top ten clones hold around 0.12% of a sample with 500,000 to 650,000 clones, over 10% of them seen once. Sequencing was performed on naive CD4+ T cells from blood. These receptor sequences come from a man between 25 and 39 years old with type 1 diabetes. Each CDR3 is given with its conserved first and last residue. Fields, in order: D gene, V gene, J gene, clone size, CDR3 protein, CDR3 DNA. A D gene is named only where the DNA matches it firmly. Rows may omit the clone size; those that give it use once, few, many or a size class.

d_call: NA
v_call: TRBV7-2
j_call: TRBJ2-3
clone_size: few
cdr3_aa: CASRGRSAGSPDTQYF
cdr3_nt: TGTGCCAGCCGCGGAAGGTCGGCAGGGAGCCCAGATACGCAGTATTTT

d_call: NA
v_call: TRBV30
j_call: TRBJ1-2
clone_size: NA
cdr3_aa: CAWSLGAYGYTF
cdr3_nt: TGTGCCTGGAGCTTGGGGGCTTATGGCTACACCTTC

d_call: NA
v_call: TRBV9
j_call: TRBJ1-1
clone_size: few
cdr3_aa: CASSVTGGPNTEAFF
cdr3_nt: TGTGCCAGCAGCGTTACCGGGGGACCTAACACTGAAGCTTTCTTT

d_call: NA
v_call: TRBV5-6
j_call: TRBJ2-1
clone_size: NA
cdr3_aa: CASSLAAGLRGEQFF
cdr3_nt: TGTGCCAGCAGCTTGGCGGCAGGGTTAAGGGGTGAGCAGTTCTTC

d_call: NA
v_call: TRBV9
j_call: TRBJ1-2
clone_size: NA
cdr3_aa: CASSVTGSEGYTF
cdr3_nt: TGTGCCAGCAGCGTAACAGGGTCCGAGGGCTACACCTTC

d_call: NA
v_call: TRBV6-5
j_call: TRBJ2-7
clone_size: NA
cdr3_aa: CASRRQEGSSYEQYF
cdr3_nt: TGTGCCAGCAGGCGACAGGAGGGGAGCTCCTACGAGCAGTACTTC

d_call: NA
v_call: TRBV7-2
j_call: TRBJ2-1
clone_size: NA
cdr3_aa: CASSLRPQGNEQFF
cdr3_nt: TGTGCCAGCAGCCTCCGCCCGCAGGGGAATGAGCAGTTCTTC

d_call: TRBD1
v_call: TRBV19
j_call: TRBJ2-6
clone_size: few
cdr3_aa: CASSAGTGGGRGANVLTF
cdr3_nt: TGTGCCAGTAGTGCCGGGACAGGGGGCGGTAGAGGGGCCAACGTCCTGACTTTC

d_call: NA
v_call: TRBV29-1
j_call: TRBJ2-7
clone_size: NA
cdr3_aa: CSVLTTETIYEQYF
cdr3_nt: TGCAGCGTTTTAACGACAGAGACGATCTACGAGCAGTACTTC

d_call: NA
v_call: TRBV5-1
j_call: TRBJ2-7
clone_size: NA
cdr3_aa: CASSLGEASSYEQYF
cdr3_nt: TGCGCCAGCAGCTTGGGAGAGGCGAGCTCCTACGAGCAGTACTTC

d_call: TRBD1
v_call: TRBV9
j_call: TRBJ1-5
clone_size: few
cdr3_aa: CASSLTGVWNQPQHF
cdr3_nt: TGTGCCAGCAGCTTGACAGGGGTCTGGAATCAGCCCCAGCATTTT

d_call: NA
v_call: TRBV28
j_call: TRBJ2-1
clone_size: NA
cdr3_aa: CASSLPDWAAEQFF
cdr3_nt: TGTGCCAGCAGTCTACCGGACTGGGCTGCGGAGCAGTTCTTC

d_call: NA
v_call: TRBV7-2
j_call: TRBJ2-2
clone_size: NA
cdr3_aa: CASSLQGIGALPGELFF
cdr3_nt: TGTGCCAGCAGCTTGCAGGGGATCGGGGCGCTCCCCGGGGAGCTGTTTTTT

d_call: NA
v_call: TRBV28
j_call: TRBJ2-7
clone_size: few
cdr3_aa: CASSSGLYEQYF
cdr3_nt: TGTGCCAGCAGTTCTGGACTCTACGAGCAGTACTTC

d_call: NA
v_call: TRBV18
j_call: TRBJ2-6
clone_size: NA
cdr3_aa: CASSRANSGANVLTF
cdr3_nt: TGTGCCAGCTCACGGGCCAACTCTGGGGCCAACGTCCTGACTTTC

d_call: TRBD2
v_call: TRBV29-1
j_call: TRBJ2-3
clone_size: few
cdr3_aa: CSVVTSGGDTQYF
cdr3_nt: TGCAGCGTTGTGACTAGCGGCGGGGATACGCAGTATTTT

d_call: NA
v_call: TRBV20-1
j_call: TRBJ2-7
clone_size: NA
cdr3_aa: CSARSGSEQYF
cdr3_nt: TGCAGTGCTAGAAGCGGCAGTGAGCAGTACTTC

d_call: TRBD1
v_call: TRBV28
j_call: TRBJ2-3
clone_size: few
cdr3_aa: CASRLRQGATDTQYF
cdr3_nt: TGTGCCAGCAGGTTGCGGCAGGGGGCTACAGATACGCAGTATTTT

d_call: TRBD1
v_call: TRBV5-4
j_call: TRBJ2-7
clone_size: few
cdr3_aa: CASSVAGTAYYEQYF
cdr3_nt: TGTGCCAGCAGCGTGGCCGGGACAGCTTACTACGAGCAGTACTTC